This record concerns one TCR beta chain sequence. Its antigen remains unknown. This sample was taken from a study of OX40 agonist ivuxolimab in advanced cancers. Study details: With a range of roughly 20 to 80, age averaged 60 years, and 75% to 90% were male.

Patients were ruled out by autoimmune disease history or systemic immunosuppression. Drawing of blood for sampling happened at baseline, at cycle 4 day 1, and at cycle 7 day 1. Study-wide results and limits: The authors also found low normalized T-cell clonal expansion in some nonresponders.

In germline, CDR1 is SGHAT, CDR2 FQNNGV. V gave up 5 bases and J gave up 7 bases, with 20 bases separating them. This CDR3 region has 15 residues. Measured with immunoSEQ multiplex PCR; TCRdb has only the in-frame clones, and not every one. The top ten clones hold roughly 9.4% of a sample with approximately 54,000 clones, around 93% of them seen once. V usage is TRBV11-2 and J usage is TRBJ1-1; weak D call: TRBD1 (6 bases). The sequence came from an adult with an advanced solid tumor such as melanoma, head and neck, liver or kidney cancer. This material consisted of CD4+ or CD8+ T cells sorted from blood, taken in a trial of the OX40 agonist ivuxolimab. CDR3 protein: CASSLMTGGRDEAFF. The CDR3 coding sequence is TGTGCCAGCAGCCTTATGACAGGTGGGAGGGATGAAGCTTTCTTT.